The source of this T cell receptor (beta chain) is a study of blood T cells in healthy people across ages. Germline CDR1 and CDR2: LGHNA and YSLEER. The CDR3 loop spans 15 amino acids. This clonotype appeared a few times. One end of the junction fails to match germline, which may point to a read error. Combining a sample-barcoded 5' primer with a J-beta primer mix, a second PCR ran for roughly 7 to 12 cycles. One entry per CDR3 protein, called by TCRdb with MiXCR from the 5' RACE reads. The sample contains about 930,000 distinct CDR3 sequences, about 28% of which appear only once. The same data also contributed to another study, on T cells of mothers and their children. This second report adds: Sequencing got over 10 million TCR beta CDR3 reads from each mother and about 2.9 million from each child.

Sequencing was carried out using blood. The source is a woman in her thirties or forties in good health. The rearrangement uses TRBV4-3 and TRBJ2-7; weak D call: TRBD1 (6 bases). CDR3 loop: CASSQDRSGAYGQYF. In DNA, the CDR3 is TGCGCCAGCAGCCAAGATAGGTCAGGGGCCTACGGGCAGTACTTC.